This record covers a single T cell receptor (beta chain). Germline lookup yields CDR1 SGDLS and CDR2 YYNGEE. The J segment lost 8 bases and the V segment lost 3 bases, leaving 11 bases of the junction unmatched. This CDR3 is 16 amino acids long. This sample was included in a study of shared clonotypes between healthy human individuals. The protocol was immunoSEQ multiplex PCR, while the TCRdb copy is restricted to in-frame clones and leaves out a portion. The sample holds under 2.5 million clones, approximately 90% seen once. This rearrangement joins TRBV9 to TRBJ2-3, with 11 bases lining up with TRBD2. This clonotype originated in a man aged 18 to 29 in good health. Some clones in this sample may be carry-over from other donors' samples. The sequencing input was naive CD4+ T cells from PBMCs. The subset: CD45RA+ positively selected. Here the CDR3 reads CASSASTSGTPVTQYF. The CDR3 region has the DNA TGTGCCAGCAGCGCATCGACTAGCGGGACCCCTGTTACGCAGTATTTT. Using reference TRBV9 and TRBJ2-3 for the parts outside the CDR3, the full variable domain is DSGVTQTPKHLITATGQRVTLRCSPRSGDLSVYWYQQSLDQGLQFLIQYYNGEERAKGNILERFSAQQFPDLHSELNLSSLELGDSALYFCASSASTSGTPVTQYFGPGTRLTVL.